The present TCR beta chain was sequenced within a study of shared clonotypes between healthy human individuals. Whole-study findings and limits: Genetic and exposure-history diversity was limited by the few donors.

On this clone: Its specificity is unknown.

Generated by immunoSEQ multiplex PCR, the TCRdb table keeps only in-frame clones and is missing some. The table shows 650,000 to 800,000 clones, with approximately 72% occurring only once. The specimen was memory CD4+ T cells sorted from blood. Stated subset: CD45RA-negative fraction. This receptor was obtained from a woman aged 30 to 39 in good health.

Here the CDR3 DNA reads TGCAGCGCCACCGGACAGTACACGACTGAAGCTTTCTTT. This encodes CSATGQYTTEAFF. The gene calls are TRBV29-1 and TRBJ1-1; possibly TRBD1 for D (6 bases). V was shortened by 7 bases and J by 5 bases, with 17 bases between the two germline ends. Germline-derived CDR1 and CDR2 are SQVTM and ANQGSEA. The CDR3 has 13 residues.